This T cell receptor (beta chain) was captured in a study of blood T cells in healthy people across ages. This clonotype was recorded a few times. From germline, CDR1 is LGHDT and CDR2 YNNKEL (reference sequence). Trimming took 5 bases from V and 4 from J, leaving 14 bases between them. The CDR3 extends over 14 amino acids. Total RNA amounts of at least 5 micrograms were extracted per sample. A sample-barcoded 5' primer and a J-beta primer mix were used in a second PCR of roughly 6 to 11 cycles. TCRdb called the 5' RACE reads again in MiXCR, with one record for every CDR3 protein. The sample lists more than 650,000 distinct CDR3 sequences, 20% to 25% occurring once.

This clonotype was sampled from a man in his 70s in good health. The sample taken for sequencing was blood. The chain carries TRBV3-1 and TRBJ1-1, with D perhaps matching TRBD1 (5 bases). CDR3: CASSTRQSGTEAFF. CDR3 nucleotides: TGTGCCAGCAGCACCCGACAGTCGGGCACTGAAGCTTTCTTT.